The TCR beta chain described here comes from a study of blood T cell repertoires in COVID-19. Whole-study context: Whether acute or convalescent, the COVID-19 samples came from the United States, Italy and Spain. PBMCs, B-cell-depleted T cells, or T cells were the source of the cDNA or gDNA that made up the material.

Original handling: Amplification of reference gene primers provided the estimated nucleated cell counts. Repertoires were generated with immunoSEQ multiplex PCR, while TCRdb's copy carries only in-frame clones and drops some. V, J and clone size reflect that table, while D and trimming were determined from the DNA. The sample lists hundreds of thousands of clones; 70% to 90% were seen once. Per the germline V gene, CDR1 is SGHTA and CDR2 is FQGNSA. Losses at the gene ends were 3 bases for V and 0 bases for J; bases not matched to a gene: 4. CDR3 length equals 16 residues. This chain joins TRBV7-2 and TRBJ2-3; 9 nucleotides match TRBD1. The clonotype comes from a woman between 65 and 79 years old with COVID-19, enrolled during active disease. The sequenced sample consisted of peripheral blood. The CDR3 protein is CASSFVGTGSTDTQYF. The CDR3, as DNA: TGTGCCAGCAGCTTCGTCGGGACAGGGAGCACAGATACGCAGTATTTT.